This entry lists 4 T cell receptor beta chains sequenced from one sample in a study of tumor-infiltrating lymphocytes in primary liver carcinoma. Unsorted whole blood supplied the RNA, and germline DNA was extracted too. TCR beta cDNA was prepared out of 450 to 500 ng total RNA by means of a constant-region primer. ARM-PCR was slightly modified, and three nested multiplex PCR rounds with it gave rise to the TCR beta libraries. Researchers ran the first two PCR rounds for approximately 9 cycles each with TRBV1-TRBV30 forward primers and a C-beta reverse primer. In TCRdb, the multiplex PCR reads were re-called with MiXCR into one record per CDR3 protein. The sample gives about 300,000 distinct CDR3 sequences, about 60% of which show up once; around 9.5% is in the top ten. Sequencing was performed on peripheral blood. These receptors were collected from a man aged 35 to 55 with primary liver carcinoma and hepatitis B virus infection.

As to this clonotype: The germline gene is not matched at one end of the junction; a read error may be the cause. This chain uses TRBV11-1 with TRBJ2-1; 9 nucleotides align to TRBD2. The CDR3 spans 16 residues. Germline CDR1 reads SGHAT; CDR2 reads FQDESV (reference sequence). CDR3 coding DNA: TGTGCCAGCAGGTTAGAGGGTGGCGGGAGGGGTAATGAGCCGTTCTTC. It is translated as CASRLEGGGRGNEPFF.

This clonotype was picked up many times. The rearrangement links TRBV29-1 to TRBJ2-1; the D call may be TRBD1 or TRBD2 (5 bases each). CDR1 SQVTM and CDR2 ANQGSEA come from the germline V gene. V shed 3 bases and J shed 6 bases, with 12 bases lying between them. The CDR3 is 13 amino acids. This CDR3 is CSVDKGPPNEQFF. In DNA form, the CDR3 reads TGCAGCGTTGATAAGGGACCGCCCAATGAGCAGTTCTTC.

As for this clonotype: Just one base apart from a much larger clone, this may be a read error. This rearrangement joins TRBV12-3 or TRBV12-4 to TRBJ2-7; 7 bases match TRBD2. Trimming at V came to 10 bases and at J to 0 bases, leaving 12 bases not matched to a gene. CDR3 length: 15 amino acids. The CDR3 spells CATSVAGGSSYEQYF. For the CDR3, the DNA is TGTGCCACCAGCGTAGCGGGCGGTAGCTCCTACGAGCAGTACTTC.

Points on this clonotype: A much larger clone sits a single nucleotide away, making a read error possible. This chain links TRBV6-5 with TRBJ2-7; TRBD1 agrees at 8 bases. CDR3 length equals 15 residues. Germline values: CDR1 MNHEY, CDR2 SVGAGI. The CDR3 sequence is CASSFSSGGLYEQCF. CDR3 coding DNA: TGTGCCAGCAGTTTTTCCTCAGGGGGCCTCTACGAGCAGTGCTTC.